This TCR beta chain was retrieved from a study of T cell responses to AZD1222 COVID-19 vaccine. Study-wide findings and caveats: The CD4 TCRs associated with vaccination extended across spike and predominated at 160-218 and 743-854.

The trim removed 4 bases at V and 4 bases at J, leaving 12 bases unmatched. This CDR3 spans 16 amino acids. Germline CDR1 is SGHNT and CDR2 is YYREEE (reference sequence). About this clone itself: The antigen is undetermined.

TCRdb keeps only in-frame clones here, not all; method: immunoSEQ multiplex PCR. The sample comprises some 140,000 clones, approximately 84% of which are singletons, and approximately 4% rests with the top ten. The clonotype originates from an adult in good health. The chain uses TRBV5-4 and TRBJ2-5; 8 nucleotides match TRBD1. This sample comprised peripheral blood, obtained on day 0 of AZD1222 vaccination. CDR3 sequence (DNA): TGTGCCAGCAGCCCCCCGACAGGGGTGGCCCGAGAGACCCAGTACTTC. Translating it yields CASSPPTGVARETQYF. The full variable domain, with the rest looked up from reference TRBV5-4 and TRBJ2-5, is ETGVTQSPTHLIKTRGQQVTLRCSSQSGHNTVSWYQQALGQGPQFIFQYYREEENGRGNFPPRFSGLQFPNYSSELNVNALELDDSALYLCASSPPTGVARETQYFGPGTRLLVL.